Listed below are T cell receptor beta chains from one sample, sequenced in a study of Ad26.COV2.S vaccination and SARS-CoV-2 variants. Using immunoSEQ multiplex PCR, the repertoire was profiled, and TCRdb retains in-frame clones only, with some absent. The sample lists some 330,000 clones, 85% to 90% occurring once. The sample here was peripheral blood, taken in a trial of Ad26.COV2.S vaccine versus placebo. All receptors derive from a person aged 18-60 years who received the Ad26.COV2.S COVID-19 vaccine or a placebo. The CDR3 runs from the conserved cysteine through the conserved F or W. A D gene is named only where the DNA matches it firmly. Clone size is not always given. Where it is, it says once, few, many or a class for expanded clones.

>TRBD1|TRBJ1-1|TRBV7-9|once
TGTGCCAGCAGCAGGACAGGGAATGAAGCTTTCTTT
CASSRTGNEAFF
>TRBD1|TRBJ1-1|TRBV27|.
TGTGCCAGCAGGCAGGGACAGCTCAACACTGAAGCTTTCTTT
CASRQGQLNTEAFF
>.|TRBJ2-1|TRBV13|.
TGTGCCAGCAGCCGGCGTTACAATGAGCAGTTCTTC
CASSRRYNEQFF
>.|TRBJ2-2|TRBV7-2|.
TGTGCCAGCAGCCGGAACACCGGGGAGCTGTTTTTT
CASSRNTGELFF
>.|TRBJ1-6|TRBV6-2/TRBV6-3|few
TGTGCCAGCAGTCGAGGTGGGATTGTTGGTTCACCCCTCCACTTT
CASSRGGIVGSPLHF
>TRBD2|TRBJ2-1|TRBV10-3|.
TGTGCCACTGACACGGGGGGGGAGCAGTTCTTC
CATDTGGEQFF
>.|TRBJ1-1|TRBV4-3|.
TGCGCCAGCAGCCACCTAGGGGGGAACACTGAAGCTTTCTTT
CASSHLGGNTEAFF
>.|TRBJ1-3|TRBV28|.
TGTGCCAGCAGTCCCTGGGGAGCCGAGAGCTCTGGAAACACCATATATTTT
CASSPWGAESSGNTIYF
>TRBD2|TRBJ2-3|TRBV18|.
TGTGCCAGCTCACCACCGACCGGGGGGGCTAGCACAGATACGCAGTATTTT
CASSPPTGGASTDTQYF
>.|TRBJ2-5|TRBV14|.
TGTGCCAGCAGCCAATTCAGGGGGGGACGAGTTTTAGAGACCCAGTACTTC
CASSQFRGGRVLETQYF
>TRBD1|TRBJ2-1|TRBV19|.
TGTGCCAGTTCCCCTCCGGGACAGGGCTACAATGAGCAGTTCTTC
CASSPPGQGYNEQFF
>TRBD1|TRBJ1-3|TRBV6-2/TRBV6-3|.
TGTGCCAGCAGTTATTTCTCCGGACAGGATCTCTTTGGCGGAAACACCATATATTTT
CASSYFSGQDLFGGNTIYF
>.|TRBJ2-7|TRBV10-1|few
TGCGCCAGCAGCACAGGGGCGGGAGAGCAGTACTTC
CASSTGAGEQYF
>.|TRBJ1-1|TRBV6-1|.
TGTGCCAGCAGTGAACCAGACAGGCACGAGAACACTGAAGCTTTCTTT
CASSEPDRHENTEAFF
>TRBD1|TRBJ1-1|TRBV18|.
TGTGCCAGCTCACTCTGGACAGGAAACACTGAAGCTTTCTTT
CASSLWTGNTEAFF
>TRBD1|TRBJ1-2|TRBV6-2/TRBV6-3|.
TGTGCCAGCAGTTTTTCCGTTTTGGGACAGGGGGCGCAGACCTATGGCTACACCTTC
CASSFSVLGQGAQTYGYTF